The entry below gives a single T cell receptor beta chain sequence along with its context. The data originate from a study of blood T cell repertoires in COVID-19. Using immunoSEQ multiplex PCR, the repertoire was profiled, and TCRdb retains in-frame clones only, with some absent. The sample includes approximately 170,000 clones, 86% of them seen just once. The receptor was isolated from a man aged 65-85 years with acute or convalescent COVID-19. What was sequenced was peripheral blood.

The CDR3 DNA is TGTGCCAGCAGCCAAGTTGTTGGCGGGGGGGGCCTGAGGCAGTTCTTC. Amino acids: CASSQVVGGGGLRQFF. The genes are TRBV3-1 (or the pseudogene TRBV3-2) and TRBJ2-1; 9 bases match TRBD2. Trimming took 1 base from V and 12 from J; bases not matched to a gene: 13. CDR3 length: 16 residues. The germline V gene has CDR1 LGHDT and CDR2 YNNKEL (reference sequence).